This is a list of T cell receptor beta chains from one sample in a study of PD-L1 blockade in urothelial cancer. Sequencing used immunoSEQ multiplex PCR; TCRdb keeps in-frame clones, though not all of them. The sample includes roughly 120,000 clones, 65% to 85% of them seen just once. Sample: PBMCs, taken around atezolizumab (anti-PD-L1) treatment. The receptors shown here come from a man aged 45-60 years with urothelial cancer. Each CDR3 is given with its conserved first and last residue. Clone size appears in some rows only: once, few, many, or a class for an expanded clone.

CDR3	length	size	V
CASSYVGGQPQHF	13	.	TRBV6-5
CASSLTGAYEQYF	13	medium-sized	TRBV5-1
CAIRKDREQYF	11	.	TRBV10-3
CASSLEQRQFF	11	.	TRBV11-2
CASRTTSPDTQYF	13	.	TRBV28
CASSLVREAYNEQFF	15	.	TRBV7-2
CATEKRGMNTEAFF	14	.	TRBV27
CASSSGGGSNQPQHF	15	few	TRBV6-1
CASSLTSGGLAKNIQYF	17	.	TRBV2
CASSYSIGGANVLTF	15	few	TRBV6-5
CASSPPGEDTQYF	13	.	TRBV18
CAWSRPPGTLRADTQYF	17	.	TRBV30
CASSLGGAIPEAFF	14	.	TRBV7-9
CASSFQRNTGELFF	14	.	TRBV7-7
CATGSGLAGRETQYF	15	.	TRBV28
CASNVAYSNQPQHF	14	.	TRBV19
CASNRGSVNTEAFF	14	.	TRBV7-9
CASFTGNTEAFF	12	.	TRBV10-1
CASSFSGYEQYF	12	.	TRBV27
CASSPDLSGRPSEQFF	16	.	TRBV5-1
CASSIGTLRSPGLYNEQFF	19	.	TRBV19
CASSFGTGGGYTF	13	few	TRBV27
CASSFQGFDTEAFF	14	.	TRBV7-2
CASRLDSLNYGYTF	14	.	TRBV19
CAWSRSETGAFGPQHF	16	.	TRBV30
CASSRTGAYEQYF	13	.	TRBV6-1
CASSPRQGAANYGYTF	16	once	TRBV5-1
CASRDRDGNQPQHF	14	.	TRBV28
CASSEAGNQPQHF	13	once	TRBV10-2
CASSPQRNEQFF	12	.	TRBV11-2
CASSLGTPLNTGELFF	16	.	TRBV5-4
CASSPRTSGREDDEQFF	17	.	TRBV11-2
CASSRDSLGEQFF	13	.	TRBV4-1
CASSLSPGGNTGELFF	16	.	TRBV5-1
CASSQGFTYNSPLHF	15	once	TRBV4-1
CASSQDRGQRVYNEQFF	17	few	TRBV4-1
CASRGWATNTGELFF	15	.	TRBV10-2
CASSADPNSNQPQHF	15	.	TRBV18
CASSLGAIRTDTQYF	15	.	TRBV5-1
CAIREEGSYGYTF	13	.	TRBV10-3
CASSAGTSGSNEQFF	15	.	TRBV28
CASSPRTNNEKLFF	14	once	TRBV13
CAWSQGQETQYF	12	.	TRBV30
CASSPREDIVRSKNIQYF	18	.	TRBV18
CASSLLSPGLVPIEQFF	17	once	TRBV5-1
CASLRDLGNEAFF	13	.	TRBV2
CAGGRGVQYF	10	.	TRBV30
CASSLNSGGGQETQYF	16	.	TRBV7-7
CASNGGLAVNNEQFF	15	.	TRBV19
CASSLRAGGTGELFF	15	once	TRBV5-4
CASSLVLASQHEQFF	15	.	TRBV5-1
CAWSGGLEETQYF	13	.	TRBV30
CASSLDAGEYSGNTIYF	17	.	TRBV5-1
CASSLGTSVNNEQFF	15	.	TRBV5-5